One sample yielded the 3 T cell receptor beta chains listed below, sequenced in a study of cytomegalovirus exposure and HLA in healthy donors. Amplification used 60 Vbeta primers and 13 Jbeta primers. Sequenced by immunoSEQ multiplex PCR; TCRdb stores in-frame clones only, minus some. Of under 200,000 clones listed, approximately 90% were seen once; the top ten hold 0.8% to 1%. The sequenced sample consisted of PBMCs. These receptors all stem from a woman aged 30 to 39 in good health and CMV-seronegative.

The J gene is TRBJ2-7, the V gene TRBV5-1; D is undetermined. The CDR3 has 16 residues. Between the trimmed V and J ends, which lost 2 bases and 1 base, there was a span of 16 bases. From germline, CDR1 is SGHRS and CDR2 YFSETQ. The CDR3 loop reads CASSFNIALVSYEQYF. The CDR3 DNA follows: TGCGCCAGCAGCTTTAATATAGCTTTGGTGTCCTACGAGCAGTACTTC. The complete variable domain, with remaining parts taken from reference TRBV5-1 and TRBJ2-7, reads KAGVTQTPRYLIKTRGQQVTLSCSPISGHRSVSWYQQTPGQGLQFLFEYFSETQRNKGNFPGRFSGRQFSNSRSEMNVSTLELGDSALYLCASSFNIALVSYEQYFGPGTRLTVT.

This sequence joins TRBV29-1 and TRBJ1-4; D is possibly TRBD1 (5 bases). CDR3 length equals 14 residues. V lost 7 bases and J 0 bases, leaving 12 bases between the germline ends. Germline V gene lookup returns CDR1 SQVTM and CDR2 ANQGSEA. DNA for the CDR3: TGCAGCGCCCAGGGCCCAACAACTAATGAAAAACTGTTTTTT. Amino acids: CSAQGPTTNEKLFF.

Only one count was recorded for this clone. The chain couples TRBV11-2 to TRBJ1-1; D gene uncertain. The CDR3 runs to 15 residues. Trimming stripped 1 base from V and 2 bases from J, with 11 bases between. The germline CDR1 and CDR2 sequences are SGHAT and FQNNGV. CDR3 sequence reads: CASSLVGGFNTEAFF. The CDR3 DNA reads as TGTGCCAGCAGCTTAGTAGGAGGGTTTAACACTGAAGCTTTCTTT.